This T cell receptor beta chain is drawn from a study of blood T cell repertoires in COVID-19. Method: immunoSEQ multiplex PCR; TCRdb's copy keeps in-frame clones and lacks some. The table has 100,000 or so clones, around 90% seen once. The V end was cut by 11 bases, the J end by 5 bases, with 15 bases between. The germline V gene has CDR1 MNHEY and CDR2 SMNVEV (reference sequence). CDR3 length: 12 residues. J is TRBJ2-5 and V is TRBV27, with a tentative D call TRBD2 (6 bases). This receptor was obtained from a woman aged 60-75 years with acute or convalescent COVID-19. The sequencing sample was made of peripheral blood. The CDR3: CADGGSRETQYF. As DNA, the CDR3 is TGTGCCGACGGGGGTAGCAGGGAGACCCAGTACTTC.